This section outlines one TCR beta chain sequence together with its context. This entry belongs to a study of blood T cell repertoires in COVID-19. Study in general: T cells, B-cell-depleted T cells, or PBMCs provided the cDNA or gDNA that served as material.

Cohort 3 donors were reported recovered after two negative PCRs, clearance, or symptom resolution. Sequencing used immunoSEQ multiplex PCR; TCRdb keeps in-frame clones, though not all of them. The sample consists of 150,000 to 200,000 clones, roughly 90% of them appearing once. V gave up 0 bases and J gave up 5 bases, with 6 bases separating them. The CDR3 length is 13 residues. The germline V gene has CDR1 SGHRS and CDR2 YFSETQ. J is TRBJ2-1 and V is TRBV5-1; D is undetermined. The origin of this receptor is a woman between 18 and 29 years old who had recovered from COVID-19. The sequenced sample was PBMCs or T cells enriched from blood (not recorded which). Written as DNA, the CDR3 is TGCGCCAGCAGCTTGGCCCAGAACAATGAGCAGTTCTTC. Protein: CASSLAQNNEQFF.